What follows are 14 T cell receptor beta chains derived from one specimen sequenced in a study of T cell changes during pregnancy in multiple sclerosis. Some clones are missing from TCRdb's copy, which holds only in-frame ones; the method was immunoSEQ multiplex PCR. The data hold tens of thousands of clones, with nearly 95% observed a single time. The sequencing used peripheral blood, collected in the second trimester of pregnancy. Receptors were obtained from a female donor in good health, enrolled as a control in a pregnancy study.

The V gene is TRBV5-1, the J gene TRBJ2-7; 8 bases map to TRBD1. The CDR3 runs to 14 residues. Germline V gives CDR1 SGHRS, CDR2 YFSETQ. Trimming cost V 2 bases and J 5 bases; bases outside gene matches: 6. In nucleotides, the CDR3 is TGCGCCAGCAGCTTAAAGGGACAGGACGACGAGCAGTACTTC. It translates to CASSLKGQDDEQYF.

J is TRBJ1-1 and V is TRBV7-9; the D gene is possibly TRBD1 (6 bases). CDR3 length: 14 amino acids. Germline CDR1 reads SEHNR; CDR2 reads FQNEAQ (reference sequence). V lost 1 base, J lost 5 bases, and 11 bases lay in between. The CDR3, as DNA: TGTGCCAGCAGCTTAGTCGGGGGGCGGACTGAAGCTTTCTTT. As protein: CASSLVGGRTEAFF. The whole variable domain, remainder taken from reference TRBV7-9 and TRBJ1-1, is DTGVSQNPRHKITKRGQNVTFRCDPISEHNRLYWYRQTLGQGPEFLTYFQNEAQLEKSRLLSDRFSAERPKGSFSTLEIQRTEQGDSAMYLCASSLVGGRTEAFFGQGTRLTVV.

A single count supports this clone. V gene TRBV7-9 combines with J gene TRBJ2-7, with TRBD2 identical over 7 bases. The V segment lost 8 bases and the J segment 7 bases; nucleotides outside the gene matches: 20. Germline V gene data show CDR1 as SEHNR and CDR2 as FQNEAQ (reference sequence). The CDR3 has 16 amino acids. The DNA for the CDR3 is TGTGCCAGCCACCCAGGGAGGGCGACGGCCGAGGGGGAGCAGTACTTC. This translates into CASHPGRATAEGEQYF.

V is TRBV29-1 and J is TRBJ2-7; the D gene is possibly TRBD1 (5 bases). Germline lookup yields CDR1 SQVTM and CDR2 ANQGSEA. The CDR3 runs 14 residues. V was cut by 4 bases and J by 0 bases, with 13 bases left in between. As DNA, the CDR3 is TGCAGCGTTGCGAAGACAGAGCCCTCCTACGAGCAGTACTTC. The encoded protein is CSVAKTEPSYEQYF.

This sequence joins TRBV19 and TRBJ2-7, with TRBD1 matching over 8 bases. Germline V lookup: CDR1 LNHDA, CDR2 SQIVND (reference sequence). This CDR3 spans 15 amino acids. After removal of 3 bases from V and 3 bases from J, the junction contained 7 bases not matched to a gene. CDR3 DNA: TGTGCCAGTAGTATTTGGGCAGGGGGCGACTACGAGCAGTACTTC. Residues: CASSIWAGGDYEQYF. Full variable domain (missing parts from reference TRBV19 and TRBJ2-7): DGGITQSPKYLFRKEGQNVTLSCEQNLNHDAMYWYRQDPGQGLRLIYYSQIVNDFQKGDIAEGYSVSREKKESFPLTVTSAQKNPTAFYLCASSIWAGGDYEQYFGPGTRLTVT.

The chain employs TRBV19 and TRBJ2-1, with TRBD2 matching 7 bases. The CDR3 extends over 14 amino acids. V lost 5 bases to trimming and J lost 4 bases; unmatched junction nucleotides: 5. Germline V gives CDR1 LNHDA, CDR2 SQIVND (reference sequence). In nucleotides, the CDR3 is TGTGCCAGTAGTTTGGGGGGGAGATACAATGAGCAGTTCTTC. It specifies CASSLGGRYNEQFF.

The chain couples TRBV7-9 to TRBJ1-1; tentatively, D is TRBD1 (5 bases). The ends were cut back, 1 base at V and 7 bases at J, with 16 bases in the middle. CDR1 is SEHNR and CDR2 is FQNEAQ in the germline V gene (reference sequence). The CDR3 covers 15 residues. The CDR3 nucleotides read TGTGCCAGCAGCTTAGATGCCCAAGGGGTCGGTGAAGCTTTCTTT. Its protein is CASSLDAQGVGEAFF. The full variable domain, completed using reference TRBV7-9 and TRBJ1-1, is DTGVSQNPRHKITKRGQNVTFRCDPISEHNRLYWYRQTLGQGPEFLTYFQNEAQLEKSRLLSDRFSAERPKGSFSTLEIQRTEQGDSAMYLCASSLDAQGVGEAFFGQGTRLTVV.

The chain employs TRBV28 and TRBJ2-1, with D possibly TRBD2 on 6 matching bases. The germline V gene has CDR1 MDHEN and CDR2 SYDVKM. V was pared by 2 bases and J by 4 bases, with 9 bases between. The CDR3 has 14 residues. This chain's CDR3 is CASSLRRGYNEQFF. CDR3 DNA: TGTGCCAGCAGTTTACGGAGGGGTTACAATGAGCAGTTCTTC.

CDR3 in amino acids: CASSEVFAAAGWYEQYF. Written as DNA, the CDR3 is TGTGCCAGCAGTGAAGTTTTCGCGGCGGCGGGATGGTATGAGCAGTACTTC. The J gene is TRBJ2-7, the V gene TRBV6-1; tentative D call: TRBD2 (6 bases). The V end was cut by 1 base, the J end by 7 bases, with 23 bases between. Germline V CDR1 and CDR2: MNHNS, SASEGT. The CDR3 runs to 17 residues.

This chain connects TRBV7-9 to TRBJ1-2, with D perhaps TRBD1 (6 bases). In germline, CDR1 is SEHNR, CDR2 FQNEAQ (reference sequence). V lost 3 bases, J lost 0 bases, and 20 bases lay in between. CDR3 length: 18 residues. CDR3 protein: CASSLGTLSWGPNYGYTF. CDR3 nucleotides: TGTGCCAGCAGCTTGGGGACCCTCTCCTGGGGGCCTAACTATGGCTACACCTTC.

The CDR3 DNA sequence: TGCGCCAGCAGCTTGACGGGTTTGGTGCAGTACTTC. As protein: CASSLTGLVQYF. The chain recombines TRBV5-1 with TRBJ2-7; D is ambiguous. Germline V gene lookup returns CDR1 SGHRS and CDR2 YFSETQ. This CDR3 is 12 amino acids long. V was pared by 1 base and J by 9 bases, with 11 bases between.

V is TRBV9 and J is TRBJ2-2; D call uncertain. Per germline, CDR1 SGDLS and CDR2 YYNGEE. Trimming removed 3 bases at V and 5 bases at J, with 8 bases between. The CDR3 runs 13 residues. The CDR3, as DNA: TGTGCCAGCAGCGCCGTGAGGACCGGGGAGCTGTTTTTT. Translating gives CASSAVRTGELFF. The full variable domain, rest sourced from reference TRBV9 and TRBJ2-2, is DSGVTQTPKHLITATGQRVTLRCSPRSGDLSVYWYQQSLDQGLQFLIQYYNGEERAKGNILERFSAQQFPDLHSELNLSSLELGDSALYFCASSAVRTGELFFGEGSRLTVL.

The V call is TRBV6-5, the J call TRBJ2-7; 10 positions match TRBD1. CDR1 and CDR2 from the germline V gene are MNHEY and SVGAGI. The CDR3 has 15 residues. Unmatched junction bases numbered 9, after V lost 6 bases and J lost 4 bases. CDR3 nucleotides: TGTGCCAGCAGGCGCCCGGGACAGGGGACGTACGAGCAGTACTTC. Its translation is CASRRPGQGTYEQYF.

The gene calls are TRBV4-1 and TRBJ1-1, with TRBD1 identical over 7 bases. V lost 4 bases and J lost 4; bases outside the gene matches: 18. Germline V gives CDR1 MGHRA, CDR2 YSYEKL. The CDR3 runs 18 residues. The chain's CDR3 is CASSPRETGAVGFTEAFF. DNA of the CDR3: TGCGCCAGCAGCCCACGGGAAACAGGGGCAGTAGGGTTCACTGAAGCTTTCTTT.